This section outlines one T cell receptor beta chain sequence together with its context. The target antigen is unknown. This sample was included in a study of identical twins. Whole-study findings and limits: Partial confounding of zero-insertion analyses by invariant MAIT and iNKT cells was possible.

Trimming removed 5 bases from V and 4 bases from J, with 17 bases in between. The CDR3 length is 15 residues. TCRdb used MiXCR to reprocess the 5' RACE reads, holding one entry per CDR3 protein. The sample includes 640,000 or so distinct CDR3 sequences, 5.5% to 6.5% seen only once; the top ten take under 2%. This receptor was identified in a young man in good health. V and J are TRBV12-3 or TRBV12-4 and TRBJ1-1, with D tentatively TRBD1 (5 bases). Sample: naive T cells sorted from blood. The CDR3 DNA follows: TGTGCCAGCAGTAAGGGACGCGGAGAGGGCACTGAAGCTTTCTTT. Translated, it gives CASSKGRGEGTEAFF.